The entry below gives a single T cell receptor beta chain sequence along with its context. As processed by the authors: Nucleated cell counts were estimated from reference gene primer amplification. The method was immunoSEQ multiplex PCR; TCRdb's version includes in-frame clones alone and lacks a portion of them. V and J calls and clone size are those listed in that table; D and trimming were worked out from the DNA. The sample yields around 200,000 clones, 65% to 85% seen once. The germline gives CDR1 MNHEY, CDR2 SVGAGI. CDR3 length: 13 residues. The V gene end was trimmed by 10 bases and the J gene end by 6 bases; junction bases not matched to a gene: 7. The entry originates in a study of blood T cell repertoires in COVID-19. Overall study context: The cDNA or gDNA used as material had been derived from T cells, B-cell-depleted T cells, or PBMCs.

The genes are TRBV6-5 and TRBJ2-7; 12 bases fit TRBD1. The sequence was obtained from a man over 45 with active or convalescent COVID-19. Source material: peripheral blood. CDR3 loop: CATTRDRGLEQYF. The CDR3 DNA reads TGTGCCACAACCCGGGACAGGGGGCTCGAGCAGTACTTC.